The 10 T cell receptor beta chains presented below share a single source sample, sequenced in a study of CD8+CD57+ T cells in acquired aplastic anemia. CDR3 and TCR beta VDJ profiling relied on a genomic DNA template. One entry per CDR3 protein results from TCRdb running MiXCR on the reads. The repertoire includes around 170,000 distinct CDR3 sequences, around 47% of them detected once, and 9.7% sits in the top ten. It was patients with CD8+CD57+ cell expansion by flow cytometry who were chosen for sequencing. Material: sorted CD4+, CD8+, or CD8+CD57+ T cells (not recorded which) from PBMCs. The receptors here all came from a human donor with aplastic anemia.

The CDR3 coding sequence is TGCAGTGCTAGAGGGGGTGGGACGCAGTATTTT. Translated: CSARGGGTQYF. The gene calls are TRBV20-1 and TRBJ2-3; D gene ambiguous. V dropped 1 base and J dropped 9 bases, with 8 bases sitting between them. CDR1 and CDR2 from the germline V gene are DFQATT and SNEGSKA (reference sequence). The length of the CDR3 is 11 residues.

This clonotype was picked up many times. The CDR3 DNA sequence: TGCAGTGCTAGAGCAACGGACCGACCTACCGGCGAGCAGTACGTC. As protein: CSARATDRPTGEQYV. The chain joins TRBV20-1 to TRBJ2-7; D unclear. Looked up from germline, CDR1 is DFQATT and CDR2 is SNEGSKA (reference sequence). CDR3 length: 15 amino acids. Trimming removed 1 base from V and 6 bases from J, with 19 bases in between.

Regarding this clonotype: A single base separates this from a much larger clone, so it may be a read error. The CDR3 DNA follows: TGCGCCAGCAGCCGTGACATTACCGGGGAGCTGCTTTTT. Translating gives CASSRDITGELLF. V gene TRBV4-1 combines with J gene TRBJ2-2; perhaps TRBD2 as D (5 bases). Per the germline V gene, CDR1 is MGHRA and CDR2 is YSYEKL. This CDR3 contains 13 residues.

The CDR3 loop reads CASSIVGAPENIQYF. Written as DNA, the CDR3 is TGTGCCAGTAGTATCGTGGGGGCCCCAGAAAACATTCAGTACTTC. V usage is TRBV19 and J usage is TRBJ2-4; perhaps TRBD1 as D (6 bases). The germline V gene encodes CDR1 LNHDA and CDR2 SQIVND (reference sequence). This CDR3 region has 15 residues. V lost 3 bases to trimming and J lost 5 bases, with 14 bases between them. Using reference TRBV19 and TRBJ2-4 for the parts outside the CDR3, the full variable domain is DGGITQSPKYLFRKEGQNVTLSCEQNLNHDAMYWYRQDPGQGLRLIYYSQIVNDFQKGDIAEGYSVSREKKESFPLTVTSAQKNPTAFYLCASSIVGAPENIQYFGAGTRLSVL.

Only a few counts were recorded for this clonotype. The chain joins TRBV7-2 to TRBJ2-7; D ambiguous. The CDR3 has 13 amino acids. CDR1 and CDR2 (germline): SGHTA, FQGNSA. V lost 5 bases and J lost 0, with 8 bases in between. As DNA, the CDR3 is TGTGCCAGCAGCACGACGATCTCCTACGAGCAGTACTTC. It codes for CASSTTISYEQYF.

This clonotype has more than one count but fewer than ten. The rearrangement links TRBV6-6 to TRBJ1-2; TRBD1 is a possible D gene (6 bases). Germline loops: CDR1 MNHNY, CDR2 SVGAGI (reference sequence). CDR3 size: 17 residues. Deletions cut 2 bases from V and 3 bases from J, with 19 bases between. CDR3 in DNA: TGTGCCAGCAGTTACCGAGGCGCGGGGGGGGCGCACTATGGCTACACCTTC. The encoded protein is CASSYRGAGGAHYGYTF.

The chain joins TRBV19 to TRBJ1-6, with a tentative D call TRBD1 (5 bases). Trimming pared 9 bases from V and 5 bases from J, leaving 11 bases between. Germline V gene lookup returns CDR1 LNHDA and CDR2 SQIVND (reference sequence). The CDR3 totals 13 residues. CDR3 coding DNA: TGTGCCAGCACCGAAGGGGATAATTCACCCCTCCACTTT. This codes for CASTEGDNSPLHF.

This clonotype was counted at least ten times. The chain links TRBV11-3 to TRBJ2-5; D is uncertain. The V gene's germline CDR1 is SGHNT and CDR2 YENEEA. This CDR3 is built from 14 residues. Deletions cut 3 bases from V and 1 base from J, with 9 bases between. The CDR3 sequence: CASSLSVIQETQYF. In DNA, the CDR3 is TGTGCCAGCAGCTTGTCGGTGATCCAAGAGACCCAGTACTTC.

This chain connects TRBV19 to TRBJ1-6; 9 nucleotides agree with TRBD1. This CDR3 comprises 14 residues. V shed 9 bases, J shed 7 bases, and the junction held 7 bases outside the gene matches. Germline CDR1 LNHDA, CDR2 SQIVND (reference sequence). The DNA for the CDR3 is TGTGCCAGCAACTTAGGGACAGGGAATTCACCCCTCCACTTT. Translation: CASNLGTGNSPLHF.

The genes are TRBV24-1 and TRBJ2-3; no firm D call. Trimming shortened V by 3 bases and J by 6 bases, and 12 bases separated the two germline ends. Germline values: CDR1 KGHDR, CDR2 SFDVKD. This CDR3 is 14 amino acids long. The CDR3 here is CATSDRLNPDTQYF. As DNA, the CDR3 is TGTGCCACCAGTGATCGACTCAACCCGGATACGCAGTATTTT.